This T cell receptor beta chain was retrieved from a study of cytomegalovirus exposure and HLA in healthy donors. This clone was seen just once. Its specificity is unknown. Regarding the study as a whole: Among immune exposure information, only CMV serostatus was available. Reported findings show TCR beta sequences accurately forecast HLA-A and HLA-B alleles in most subjects.

The PCR was carried out with 60 Vbeta primers and 13 Jbeta primers. Per the study methods: Later reanalysis found around 80 million unique TCR beta chains, around 10 million of them shared. The data were produced by immunoSEQ multiplex PCR, yet TCRdb's version contains in-frame clones alone and is incomplete. V, J and clone size are those of that table, while D and trimming were read from the DNA. The sample carries some 110,000 clones, about 76% recorded once. The sequence was collected from a young man in good health and CMV-seropositive. The specimen was PBMCs.

Here the CDR3 reads CASSLRAGVTEAFF. The CDR3 DNA reads as TGTGCCAGCAGCTTGCGGGCAGGGGTCACTGAAGCTTTCTTT. The rearrangement links TRBV5-6 to TRBJ1-1, with D perhaps matching TRBD1 (6 bases). Germline V gene data show CDR1 as SGHDT and CDR2 as YYEEEE. The CDR3 runs 14 residues. The V gene lost 1 base and the J gene lost 4 bases, with 11 bases spanning the gap. The full variable domain, rest sourced from reference TRBV5-6 and TRBJ1-1, is DAGVTQSPTHLIKTRGQQVTLRCSPKSGHDTVSWYQQALGQGPQFIFQYYEEEERQRGNFPDRFSGHQFPNYSSELNVNALLLGDSALYLCASSLRAGVTEAFFGQGTRLTVV.